The entry that follows covers one T cell receptor beta chain sequence. This entry is derived from a study of patients and donors after allogeneic stem cell transplantation. This CDR3 has 15 amino acids. With 3 bases removed from V and 5 bases from J, the gap between germline ends came to 14 bases. MiXCR, applied by TCRdb to the RT-PCR reads, yields one record per CDR3 protein. This sample has about 200,000 distinct CDR3 sequences, with around 41% found just once. Material for sequencing was blood, either unsorted or a sorted T cell fraction (not recorded which). The chain links TRBV12-3 or TRBV12-4 to TRBJ2-1; perhaps TRBD2 as D (5 bases). This clonotype was obtained from a human donor who was either an allogeneic HSCT recipient or a stem cell or donor lymphocyte infusion donor (not recorded which). It is not recorded whose cells these are; they may come from a transplant donor. CDR3 loop: CASSFQLTRNNEQFF. CDR3 nucleotides: TGTGCCAGCAGTTTTCAGTTAACTAGAAACAATGAGCAGTTCTTC.